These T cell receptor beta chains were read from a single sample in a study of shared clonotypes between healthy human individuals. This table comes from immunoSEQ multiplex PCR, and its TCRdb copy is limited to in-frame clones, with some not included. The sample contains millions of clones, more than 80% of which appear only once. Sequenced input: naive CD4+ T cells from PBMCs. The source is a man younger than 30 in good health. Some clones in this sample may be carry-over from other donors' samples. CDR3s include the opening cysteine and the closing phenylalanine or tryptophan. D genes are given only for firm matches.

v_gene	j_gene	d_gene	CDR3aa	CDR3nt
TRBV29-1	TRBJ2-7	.	CSVEGARASSYEQYF	TGCAGCGTTGAAGGGGCGAGGGCGAGCTCCTACGAGCAGTACTTC
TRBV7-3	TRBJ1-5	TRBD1	CASSSQGARSQPQHF	TGTGCCAGCAGTTCCCAGGGGGCTAGGAGTCAGCCCCAGCATTTT
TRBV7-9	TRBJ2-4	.	CASSLVVSGAGNIQYF	TGTGCCAGCAGCTTAGTGGTGTCGGGGGCAGGAAACATTCAGTACTTC
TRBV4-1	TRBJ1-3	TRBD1	CARTNRGQGNTIYF	TGCGCCAGGACCAACAGGGGGCAAGGAAACACCATATATTTT
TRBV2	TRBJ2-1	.	CASSYGYNEQFF	TGTGCCAGCAGCTACGGTTACAATGAGCAGTTCTTC
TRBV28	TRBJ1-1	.	CASLRSMGTEAFF	TGTGCCAGCCTTCGGTCGATGGGCACTGAAGCTTTCTTT
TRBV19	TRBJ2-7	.	CASSRDRLSSYEQYF	TGTGCCAGTAGTAGAGACAGGTTGAGCTCCTACGAGCAGTACTTC
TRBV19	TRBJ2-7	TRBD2	CASSLAGTTSYEQYF	TGTGCCAGTAGCCTAGCGGGGACTACCTCCTACGAGCAGTACTTC
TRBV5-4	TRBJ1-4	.	CASSARTEATNEKLFF	TGTGCCAGCAGCGCCCGGACGGAAGCAACTAATGAAAAACTGTTTTTT
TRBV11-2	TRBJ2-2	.	CASRPDGGEPNTGELFF	TGTGCCAGCCGACCGGACGGGGGAGAGCCGAACACCGGGGAGCTGTTTTTT
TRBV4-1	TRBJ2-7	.	CASSQPTTGSSYEQYF	TGCGCCAGCAGCCAACCTACTACAGGGAGCTCCTACGAGCAGTACTTC
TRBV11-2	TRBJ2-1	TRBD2	CASSLATGGRSNEQFF	TGTGCCAGCAGCTTAGCTACGGGAGGGCGTAGCAATGAGCAGTTCTTC
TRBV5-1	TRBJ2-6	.	CASSYSVGGANVLTF	TGCGCCAGCAGTTATAGCGTCGGTGGGGCCAACGTCCTGACTTTC
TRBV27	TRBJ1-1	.	CASRLGRLNTEAFF	TGTGCCAGCAGGCTAGGACGGTTGAACACTGAAGCTTTCTTT